A single sample is the source of the 18 T cell receptor beta chains below, sequenced in a study of OX40 agonist ivuxolimab in advanced cancers. Only in-frame clones appear in the TCRdb table, and some are missing; sequencing was by immunoSEQ multiplex PCR. The data contain about 70,000 clones, about 78% of them seen just once; the ten biggest clones take up roughly 5.4%. Sample: CD4+ or CD8+ T cells sorted from blood, taken in a trial of the OX40 agonist ivuxolimab. These TCRs come from an adult with an advanced solid tumor such as melanoma, head and neck, liver or kidney cancer.

This clone turned up a few times. This chain uses TRBV6-6 with TRBJ1-5; 7 bases match TRBD1. The trim removed 6 bases at V and 2 bases at J, leaving 10 bases unmatched. Germline CDR1 reads MNHNY; CDR2 reads SVGAGI (reference sequence). This CDR3 is built from 16 residues. The CDR3 here is CASRTTGTMGNQPQHF. The CDR3 coding sequence is TGTGCCAGCAGAACGACAGGGACGATGGGCAATCAGCCCCAGCATTTT.

This clone appeared a few times. The J gene is TRBJ1-6, the V gene TRBV28; 10 nucleotides align to TRBD1. Trimming took 6 bases from V and 6 from J; bases not matched to a gene: 11. The CDR3 spans 17 residues. Germline V gene sequence: CDR1 MDHEN, CDR2 SYDVKM. DNA of the CDR3: TGTGCCAGCAGACCTTCTGACAGGGGGCGAGTTAATTCACCCCTCCACTTT. Translating it yields CASRPSDRGRVNSPLHF.

This clone was counted between two and nine times. V gene TRBV19 combines with J gene TRBJ1-3; D is unclear. The CDR3 totals 14 residues. Trimming took 3 bases from V and 4 from J, leaving 10 bases between them. Germline loops: CDR1 LNHDA, CDR2 SQIVND (reference sequence). The CDR3 nucleotides are TGTGCCAGTAGTATCGCGGTTGCCGGAAACACCATATATTTT. Translated: CASSIAVAGNTIYF. The full variable domain, rest sourced from reference TRBV19 and TRBJ1-3, is DGGITQSPKYLFRKEGQNVTLSCEQNLNHDAMYWYRQDPGQGLRLIYYSQIVNDFQKGDIAEGYSVSREKKESFPLTVTSAQKNPTAFYLCASSIAVAGNTIYFGEGSWLTVV.

The chain uses TRBV28 and TRBJ1-2; tentative D call: TRBD1 (5 bases). The length of the CDR3 is 13 residues. The germline V gene has CDR1 MDHEN and CDR2 SYDVKM. V lost 4 bases and J lost 6, with 12 bases in between. CDR3 sequence: CASSYSARDGYTF. The CDR3 DNA is TGTGCCAGCAGTTACAGCGCCAGGGATGGCTACACCTTC.

The chain has TRBV5-1 and TRBJ1-2; D remains unclear. CDR3 length: 13 residues. Germline assignment: CDR1 SGHRS and CDR2 YFSETQ. V lost 4 bases, J lost 4 bases, and 11 bases lay in between. CDR3 protein: CASSQDSVYGYTF. The DNA of the CDR3 is TGCGCCAGCAGCCAGGACTCCGTCTATGGCTACACCTTC. Combining the CDR3 with reference TRBV5-1 and TRBJ1-2 gives the whole variable domain KAGVTQTPRYLIKTRGQQVTLSCSPISGHRSVSWYQQTPGQGLQFLFEYFSETQRNKGNFPGRFSGRQFSNSRSEMNVSTLELGDSALYLCASSQDSVYGYTFGSGTRLTVV.

The V gene is TRBV29-1, the J gene TRBJ1-2, with D hard to call. The CDR3 has 11 amino acids. Trimming took off 7 bases at V and 3 bases at J, with 9 bases between the two ends. Germline CDR1 SQVTM, CDR2 ANQGSEA. CDR3 sequence (DNA): TGCAGCGGCGTTTCCTACTATGGCTACACCTTC. It is translated as CSGVSYYGYTF.

This sequence joins TRBV5-8 and TRBJ1-6; D gene ambiguous. Germline V gene lookup returns CDR1 SGHTS and CDR2 YDEGEE. This CDR3 comprises 14 residues. Trimming took 0 bases from V and 6 from J, leaving 7 bases between them. Here the CDR3 DNA reads TGTGCCAGCAGCTTGGTAGCGTTTAATTCACCCCTCCACTTT. Translating gives CASSLVAFNSPLHF.

This chain joins TRBV6-5 and TRBJ2-1, with D possibly being TRBD2 (5 bases). This CDR3 region has 15 residues. Trimming removed 2 bases from V and 3 bases from J, with 11 bases in between. Germline assignment: CDR1 MNHEY and CDR2 SVGAGI. CDR3 nucleotide sequence: TGTGCCAGCAGTTACAGGCGGGCCCTCTACAATGAGCAGTTCTTC. Translation gives CASSYRRALYNEQFF.

The V gene is TRBV18, the J gene TRBJ2-1; TRBD2 aligns across 7 bases. This CDR3 is 14 amino acids long. CDR1 and CDR2 (germline): KGHSH, LQKENI. V lost 1 base to trimming and J lost 6 bases; unmatched junction nucleotides: 3. The CDR3 region is CASSPREGFNEQFF. The CDR3 DNA follows: TGTGCCAGCTCACCACGGGAGGGGTTCAATGAGCAGTTCTTC.

The chain employs TRBV9 and TRBJ2-7; D perhaps matches TRBD2 (5 bases). The CDR3 contains 14 residues. V was cut by 1 base and J by 2 bases, with 10 bases left in between. Germline CDR1 SGDLS, CDR2 YYNGEE. The CDR3 DNA follows: TGTGCCAGCAGCGTACTGTCCGGGGCCTACGAGCAGTACTTC. Translation gives CASSVLSGAYEQYF.

This chain uses TRBV19 with TRBJ1-2; 8 nucleotides align to TRBD1. The CDR3 sequence is 14 residues long. The germline V gene has CDR1 LNHDA and CDR2 SQIVND (reference sequence). V shed 7 bases, J shed 6 bases, and the junction held 10 bases outside the gene matches. CDR3 coding DNA: TGTGCCAGTAATTACAGGGGGAACGAGCATGGCTACACCTTC. Encoded protein: CASNYRGNEHGYTF.

This clone was detected a few times. The chain employs TRBV6-6 and TRBJ1-3; D is unclear. The CDR3 has 13 amino acids. V was clipped by 7 bases and J by 3 bases, with 10 bases between them. Germline lookup yields CDR1 MNHNY and CDR2 SVGAGI (reference sequence). CDR3 in amino acids: CASTQDFGNTIYF. The DNA for the CDR3 is TGTGCCAGCACCCAGGACTTTGGAAACACCATATATTTT.

The V call is TRBV28, the J call TRBJ2-3; D is undetermined. Trimming took 5 bases from V and 6 from J, leaving 15 bases between them. CDR1 is MDHEN and CDR2 is SYDVKM in the germline V gene. The CDR3 sequence is 14 residues long. In DNA, the CDR3 is TGTGCCAGCAGTCCGACCGTGCCCCGCGATACGCAGTATTTT. The encoded protein is CASSPTVPRDTQYF.

The rearrangement joins TRBV19 to TRBJ1-2; the match to TRBD1 covers 7 bases. Germline CDR1 is LNHDA and CDR2 is SQIVND (reference sequence). The length of the CDR3 is 15 residues. The trim removed 7 bases at V and 4 bases at J, leaving 12 bases unmatched. This CDR3 is CASTEVGTDPYGYTF. CDR3 in DNA: TGTGCCAGTACCGAAGTTGGGACAGACCCCTATGGCTACACCTTC.

The rearrangement uses TRBV7-2 and TRBJ2-1; no clear D. This CDR3 is built from 12 residues. The germline V gene encodes CDR1 SGHTA and CDR2 FQGNSA. Deletions cut 3 bases from V and 0 bases from J, with 0 bases between. The CDR3 coding sequence is TGTGCCAGCAGCTTCTCCTACAATGAGCAGTTCTTC. Protein: CASSFSYNEQFF.

V gene TRBV5-4 combines with J gene TRBJ2-3; D may be TRBD2 (6 bases). Germline lookup yields CDR1 SGHNT and CDR2 YYREEE (reference sequence). Trimming took off 1 base at V and 5 bases at J, with 11 bases between the two ends. This CDR3 contains 14 residues. Here the CDR3 reads CASSLREEGDTQYF. The CDR3 DNA follows: TGTGCCAGCAGCTTGAGGGAGGAGGGAGATACGCAGTATTTT.

In DNA form, the CDR3 reads TGTGCCAGCAGCCCTCGTGCGGGGGACCAAGAGACCCAGTACTTC. Translated: CASSPRAGDQETQYF. This chain links TRBV7-2 with TRBJ2-5, with TRBD2 identical over 7 bases. Germline V gives CDR1 SGHTA, CDR2 FQGNSA. CDR3 length equals 15 residues. Unmatched junction bases numbered 6, after V lost 5 bases and J lost 0 bases.

The chain combines TRBV7-7 with TRBJ2-5, with a weak D call TRBD2 (6 bases). CDR3 length: 15 residues. Germline V gene data show CDR1 as SSHAT and CDR2 as FNYEAQ (reference sequence). V was cut by 1 base and J by 4 bases, with 13 bases left in between. The CDR3 loop reads CASSLGAGRLETQYF. The CDR3 region has the DNA TGTGCCAGCAGCTTAGGTGCGGGGCGGTTAGAGACCCAGTACTTC.